This is a list of T cell receptor beta chains from one sample in a study of T cell clonotyping in hematopoietic cell transplantation. Sequencing was performed with immunoSEQ multiplex PCR; in TCRdb, only in-frame clones are kept and a portion is missing. Found here are approximately 75,000 clones, around 94% of them singletons; the top ten hold around 1.6%. Material for sequencing was peripheral blood mononuclear cells. Every receptor here comes from a man between 50 and 59 years old in good health. Some clones in this sample may be carry-over from other donors' samples. The CDR3 runs from the conserved cysteine through the conserved F or W. Each record gives: J gene, clone size, V gene, D gene, CDR3 DNA, CDR3 protein. The D gene is left open where the match is weak. Clone size is given for some rows only: seen once, a few or many times, or a class if the clone is expanded.

TRBJ2-1,NA,TRBV7-2,TRBD2,TGTGCCAGCAGCTTCGGACTAGCGGGGGACAACCTGGGGTTCTTC,CASSFGLAGDNLGFF
TRBJ2-7,NA,TRBV2,TRBD2,TGTGCCAGCAGTGAAGTGGGACTAAGGATTTACGAGCAGTACTTC,CASSEVGLRIYEQYF
TRBJ1-2,NA,TRBV27,NA,TGTGCCAGCAGTTTAGGTGGCAGATCGGGTGGCTACACCTTC,CASSLGGRSGGYTF
TRBJ2-1,NA,TRBV4-3,NA,TGCGCCAGCAGCCAAGATCACAACAGCCATGAGCAGTTCTTC,CASSQDHNSHEQFF
TRBJ2-3,NA,TRBV9,NA,TGTGCCAGCAGCGTCCGGGGCGGATCCCAAACTGAGGTGTCCCCAGATACGCAGTATTTT,CASSVRGGSQTEVSPDTQYF
TRBJ2-3,NA,TRBV7-2,NA,TGTGCCAGCAGCTTAAGCATAGGAACAGATACGCAGTATTTT,CASSLSIGTDTQYF
TRBJ2-7,NA,TRBV5-1,TRBD2,TGCGCCAGCAGCGGGGGACTAGTTAACGAGCAGTACTTC,CASSGGLVNEQYF
TRBJ1-6,NA,TRBV6-1,TRBD1,TGTGCCAGCAGTGAATATGGGACAGGGGCACTCCCTTCACCCCTCCACTTT,CASSEYGTGALPSPLHF
TRBJ1-2,NA,TRBV5-1,NA,TGCGCCAGCAGCGCCCCGGATGGGTATGGCTACACCTTC,CASSAPDGYGYTF
TRBJ1-1,NA,TRBV28,NA,TGTGCCAGCAGTTTCTGGCAGATCAAGAACACTGAAGCTTTCTTT,CASSFWQIKNTEAFF
TRBJ2-7,NA,TRBV7-2,NA,TGTGCCAGCAGCTTGGCGCCGGCGAGCTCCTACGAGCAGTACTTC,CASSLAPASSYEQYF
TRBJ2-2,NA,TRBV7-6,TRBD2,TGTGCCAGCAGCTTCGGGACTAGCGGGGGAAACACCGGGGAGCTGTTTTTT,CASSFGTSGGNTGELFF
TRBJ1-1,NA,TRBV9,NA,TGTGCCAGCAGCGCCCACGCCGGCTCTGAAGCTTTCTTT,CASSAHAGSEAFF
TRBJ2-1,NA,TRBV29-1,TRBD2,TGCAGCCCAAAGGGAACACTAGCGGGAGGGAACAATGAGCAGTTCTTC,CSPKGTLAGGNNEQFF
TRBJ1-4,NA,TRBV4-2,NA,TGTGCCAGCAGCCAACACAGGGAGGCTAATGAAAAACTGTTTTTT,CASSQHREANEKLFF
TRBJ1-1,NA,TRBV10-3,NA,TGTGCCATCAGTGAGTCGACCGGTAAGATGAACACTGAAGCTTTCTTT,CAISESTGKMNTEAFF
TRBJ2-3,NA,TRBV7-3,TRBD1,TGTGCCAGCCGAGGGGGCGATTCAGATACGCAGTATTTT,CASRGGDSDTQYF
TRBJ1-1,NA,TRBV7-8,NA,TGTGCCAGCAGCTTAGAGTCTACGGGTCAAGGTGAAGCTTTCTTT,CASSLESTGQGEAFF
TRBJ1-2,NA,TRBV5-1,NA,TGCGCCAGCAGCGACCTTCAGGAGGGGACGAACTATGGCTACACCTTC,CASSDLQEGTNYGYTF
TRBJ2-5,NA,TRBV28,TRBD1,TGTGCCAGCAGTTCCCACAGGGGTTCGGAGACCCAGTACTTC,CASSSHRGSETQYF
TRBJ2-5,once,TRBV6-5,TRBD2,TGTGCCAGCAGTCAGGGACTAGCGGGTTCGCTGTACTTC,CASSQGLAGSLYF
TRBJ2-7,NA,TRBV6-1,TRBD1,TGTGCCAGCAATATACAGGGGAATTTGGGCGAGCAGTACTTC,CASNIQGNLGEQYF
TRBJ2-2,NA,TRBV9,NA,TGTGCCAGCAGCCCCCAGGACAGATCGAACACCGGGGAGCTGTTTTTT,CASSPQDRSNTGELFF
TRBJ1-1,NA,TRBV12-5,NA,TGTGCTAGTGGTTGGGGACGTCCGAACACTGAAGCTTTCTTT,CASGWGRPNTEAFF
TRBJ2-7,NA,TRBV6-1,TRBD2,TGTGCCAGCAGTGGACTAGCGGGGAGGCGGGCCTACGAGCAGTACTTC,CASSGLAGRRAYEQYF
TRBJ2-7,NA,TRBV7-8,TRBD2,TGTGCCAGCAGCTTAGATTCTTCCCCGGCGGGGGGAATCTACGAGCAGTACTTC,CASSLDSSPAGGIYEQYF
TRBJ1-1,few,TRBV11-2,NA,TGTGCCAGCAGCTGGGGAGGGGGGACTGAAGCTTTCTTT,CASSWGGGTEAFF
TRBJ2-3,NA,TRBV9,NA,TGTGCCAGCAGCGTAGCCCCGCTGGTGGATACGCAGTATTTT,CASSVAPLVDTQYF
TRBJ2-7,NA,TRBV5-1,NA,TGCGCCAGCAGCGGGGGCAACTACGAGCAGTACTTC,CASSGGNYEQYF
TRBJ2-3,NA,TRBV28,NA,TGTGCCAGCAGTTTAATGCAGGGCCCCAGCACAGATACGCAGTATTTT,CASSLMQGPSTDTQYF
TRBJ2-7,NA,TRBV28,NA,TGTGCCAGCAGTTCAAACTCCCAGGACTACGAGCAGTACTTC,CASSSNSQDYEQYF
TRBJ1-2,NA,TRBV6-6,NA,TGTGCCAGCAGTTTGCTCGCGGGGACAATGGAAGGCTACACCTTC,CASSLLAGTMEGYTF
TRBJ2-6,NA,TRBV7-9,TRBD1,TGTGCCAGCAGTTCAGGACAGGGGGATTTCTCTGGGGCCAACGTCCTGACTTTC,CASSSGQGDFSGANVLTF
TRBJ1-1,NA,TRBV6-1,NA,TGTGCCAGCAGGGGAAGTCACACTGAAGCTTTCTTT,CASRGSHTEAFF
TRBJ1-4,NA,TRBV7-9,TRBD1,TGTGCCAGCAGCTCTACAGGGGGCGAGGTTGAAAAACTGTTTTTT,CASSSTGGEVEKLFF
TRBJ2-7,NA,TRBV19,NA,TGTGCCAGTAGTATCGGCGGACACTCCTACGAGCAGTACTTC,CASSIGGHSYEQYF
TRBJ1-2,NA,TRBV28,NA,TGTGCCAGTCAGGGTGACTATGGCTACACCTTC,CASQGDYGYTF
TRBJ2-7,once,TRBV11-3,NA,TGTGCCAGCAGCTTAGGGGGTCCTAGCACAGCCTACGAGCAGTACTTC,CASSLGGPSTAYEQYF
TRBJ2-5,once,TRBV19,TRBD2,TGTGCCAGCTCCCGTAGCGGGGACCAAGAGACCCAGTACTTC,CASSRSGDQETQYF
TRBJ2-7,NA,TRBV7-8,NA,TGTGCCAGCAGCCCCAGGACGGCCCCCGATGAGCAGTACTTC,CASSPRTAPDEQYF
TRBJ1-2,NA,TRBV2,NA,TGTGCCAGCAGTGAACGGCCCAACCCTAACTATGGCTACACCTTC,CASSERPNPNYGYTF
TRBJ1-2,once,TRBV9,NA,TGTGCCAGCAGCGGGCGCGGGGGACTCGATGGCTACACCTTC,CASSGRGGLDGYTF
TRBJ1-5,NA,TRBV6-1,NA,TGTGCCAGCAGTGGATACAGCAATCAGCCCCAGCATTTT,CASSGYSNQPQHF
TRBJ1-1,NA,TRBV7-8,TRBD1,TGTGCCAGCAGCTTAGACAGGGGCAGGACTGAAGCTTTCTTT,CASSLDRGRTEAFF
TRBJ2-7,few,TRBV12-5,TRBD1,TGTGCTAGTGGTTTGGCCGCCGGGACAGGGGACTCCTACGAGCAGTACTTC,CASGLAAGTGDSYEQYF